The clone carrying this TCR beta chain was detected only once. Germline CDR1 is MNHEY and CDR2 is SVGAGI. V lost 5 bases to trimming and J lost 0 bases, with 13 bases between them. CDR3 length equals 15 residues. This entry belongs to a study of blood T cell repertoires in COVID-19. Study-level background: The samples span acute and convalescent COVID-19 from the United States, Italy and Spain. PBMCs, B-cell-depleted T cells, or T cells were the source of the cDNA or gDNA that made up the material.

Original methodology: Estimates of nucleated cell counts were drawn from the amplification of reference gene primers. The assay was immunoSEQ multiplex PCR, and TCRdb's table has in-frame clones only and misses some. Clone size and V and J calls were adopted from that table, with D and trimming inferred from the DNA. The table records some 35,000 clones, roughly three quarters of them present only once. The V and J genes are TRBV6-5 and TRBJ1-1, with D possibly TRBD1 on 6 matching bases. Sequencing was done on a sample of peripheral blood. This TCR was recovered from a man in his 70s with acute or convalescent COVID-19. The CDR3 here is CASSKRQDMNTEAFF. In DNA, the CDR3 is TGTGCCAGCAGTAAAAGACAGGATATGAACACTGAAGCTTTCTTT.